These 10 T cell receptor beta chains share one sample of origin, sequenced in a study of response to subunit inactivated influenza vaccine. TCRdb analysed the RT-PCR reads with MiXCR anew, one entry per CDR3 protein. The profile shows more than 550,000 distinct CDR3 sequences, approximately 12% of them singletons. The source material was PBMCs from blood, sampled on the day of vaccination. The receptor set was obtained from a man aged 50 or older who received an inactivated influenza vaccine.

This clonotype was counted a few times. The V call is TRBV20-1, the J call TRBJ2-7; possible D gene TRBD2, 6 bases. The germline V and J ends were trimmed by 3 bases and 2 bases, with 17 bases remaining between them. Germline loops: CDR1 DFQATT, CDR2 SNEGSKA (reference sequence). CDR3 length: 15 residues. CDR3 amino acids: CSASVEDYIAYEQYF. CDR3 sequence (DNA): TGCAGTGCTAGTGTCGAGGACTACATAGCCTACGAGCAGTACTTC.

This clonotype was counted many times. The V call is TRBV3-1, the J call TRBJ2-3, with 8 bases matching TRBD2. J gave up 4 bases and V 7 bases, and 10 bases lay outside the gene matches. Germline-derived CDR1 and CDR2 are LGHDT and YNNKEL (reference sequence). The CDR3 length is 15 residues. As DNA, the CDR3 is TGTGCCAGCACCGGAGCGGGAGAAGCGGCAGATACGCAGTATTTT. It translates to CASTGAGEAADTQYF.

This clonotype was counted only a few times. This chain joins TRBV29-1 and TRBJ1-2, with D perhaps TRBD1 (5 bases). The V and J ends lost 8 bases and 8 bases respectively, with 21 bases between them. Per germline, CDR1 SQVTM and CDR2 ANQGSEA. This CDR3 has 13 residues. The DNA for the CDR3 is TGCAGCACCACATCGTTCGGGACTCAAGGCTACACCTTC. Residues: CSTTSFGTQGYTF.

This clonotype was seen repeatedly, ten times or more. This chain connects TRBV4-1 to TRBJ2-3; 9 positions match TRBD2. Trimming cost V 2 bases and J 6 bases; bases outside gene matches: 12. The germline gives CDR1 MGHRA, CDR2 YSYEKL. The CDR3 has 17 amino acids. The CDR3 loop reads CASSQLATGTSSDTQYF. Written as DNA, the CDR3 is TGCGCCAGCAGCCAACTCGCGACCGGGACTAGCTCGGATACGCAGTATTTT.

Comments on this clonotype: The junction departs from the called germline gene at one end, perhaps through a read error. Written as DNA, the CDR3 is TGCGGCAGCCGCCCTACCGGGGGATCAACAGATACGCAGTATTTT. Translating gives CGSRPTGGSTDTQYF. This sequence joins TRBV5-1 and TRBJ2-3, with a tentative D call TRBD2 (6 bases). The CDR3 extends over 15 amino acids. Germline V lookup: CDR1 SGHRS, CDR2 YFSETQ.

The sample holds a few counts of this clonotype. The V call is TRBV25-1, the J call TRBJ2-3; TRBD1 matches 7 bases. CDR1 and CDR2 (germline): MGHDK, SYGVNS. The V segment lost 10 bases and the J segment 2 bases; nucleotides outside the gene matches: 12. The CDR3 runs 15 residues. The CDR3: CATRGQKILTDTQYF. For the CDR3, the DNA is TGTGCCACCCGGGGACAGAAGATTCTCACAGATACGCAGTATTTT.

V gene TRBV3-1 combines with J gene TRBJ2-2; possibly TRBD1 for D (6 bases). The CDR3 covers 14 residues. Trimming took 6 bases from V and 4 from J, leaving 12 bases between them. In germline, CDR1 is LGHDT, CDR2 YNNKEL (reference sequence). For the CDR3, the DNA is TGTGCCAGCAGGAAGGACAGAGTCACCGGGGAGCTGTTTTTT. This sequence encodes CASRKDRVTGELFF. The full variable domain, with the rest looked up from reference TRBV3-1 and TRBJ2-2, is DTAVSQTPKYLVTQMGNDKSIKCEQNLGHDTMYWYKQDSKKFLKIMFSYNNKELIINETVPNRFSPKSPDKAHLNLHINSLELGDSAVYFCASRKDRVTGELFFGEGSRLTVL.

This clonotype was detected a few times. V is TRBV4-3 and J is TRBJ2-3; 9 positions match TRBD2. Germline V gene sequence: CDR1 LGHNA, CDR2 YSLEER. The junction had 11 bases not matched to a gene; V was cut back by 5 bases and J by 2 bases. There are 17 residues in the CDR3. DNA for the CDR3: TGCGCCAGCAGCTACCCCGGGGTAGCGGGAGTCACAGATACGCAGTATTTT. It codes for CASSYPGVAGVTDTQYF.

Only a few counts were recorded for this clonotype. The rearrangement uses TRBV6-2 or TRBV6-3 and TRBJ1-2; D may be TRBD1 (5 bases). V dropped 6 bases and J dropped 5 bases, with 10 bases sitting between them. The CDR3 sequence is 12 residues long. Germline V gene data show CDR1 as MNHEY and CDR2 as SVGEGT. The CDR3 region has the DNA TGTGCCAGCAGGACAGCTGATTATGGCTACACCTTC. It specifies CASRTADYGYTF.

This clonotype was counted between two and nine times. An end of the junction differs from the germline gene, which may be a read error. The rearrangement joins TRBV7-7 to TRBJ2-1; no reliable D call. Germline-derived CDR1 and CDR2 are SSHAT and FNYEAQ (reference sequence). The CDR3 sequence is 13 residues long. The CDR3 here is CASSFLPESEQFF. The CDR3 bases are TGTGCTAGCAGCTTCCTCCCCGAGAGTGAGCAGTTCTTC.